These T cell receptor beta chains were read from a single sample in a study of shared clonotypes between healthy human individuals. Only in-frame clones appear in the TCRdb table, and some are missing; sequencing was by immunoSEQ multiplex PCR. The table lists roughly 1.4 million clones, less than 99% of them singletons. The sequencing sample was made of naive CD4+ T cells sorted from blood. The receptors were sampled from a man between 25 and 39 years old in good health. Each CDR3 is given with its conserved first and last residue. A D gene is named only where the DNA matches it firmly. Clone size, where shown, is once, few, many, or a class for clones that have expanded.

j_gene: TRBJ1-2
d_gene: TRBD1
v_gene: TRBV15
abundance: few
CDR3nt: TGTGCCACCAGCAGAGATTTACAGGGGAATGGCTACACCTTC
CDR3aa: CATSRDLQGNGYTF

j_gene: TRBJ1-1
d_gene: NA
v_gene: TRBV7-3
abundance: NA
CDR3nt: TGTGCCAGCAGCGAAAGCAAGAACACTGAAGCTTTCTTT
CDR3aa: CASSESKNTEAFF

j_gene: TRBJ2-5
d_gene: NA
v_gene: TRBV5-1
abundance: NA
CDR3nt: TGCGCCAGCACCGGACACTCGGTGGAGACCCAGTACTTC
CDR3aa: CASTGHSVETQYF

j_gene: TRBJ2-1
d_gene: NA
v_gene: TRBV28
abundance: NA
CDR3nt: TGTGCCAGCAGGTTGAGACAGACCCCCTACAATGAGCAGTTCTTC
CDR3aa: CASRLRQTPYNEQFF

j_gene: TRBJ1-5
d_gene: NA
v_gene: TRBV10-3
abundance: NA
CDR3nt: TGTGCCATCAGTGGCCAGGGTGGGCAGCCCCAGCATTTT
CDR3aa: CAISGQGGQPQHF

j_gene: TRBJ2-7
d_gene: TRBD2
v_gene: TRBV28
abundance: NA
CDR3nt: TGTGCCAGCCTAGGTAGCGGGAGCTCCTACGAGCAGTACTTC
CDR3aa: CASLGSGSSYEQYF

j_gene: TRBJ1-1
d_gene: NA
v_gene: TRBV27
abundance: NA
CDR3nt: TGTGCCAGCACCGCCCTCACTGAAGCTTTCTTT
CDR3aa: CASTALTEAFF

j_gene: TRBJ2-1
d_gene: NA
v_gene: TRBV5-1
abundance: NA
CDR3nt: TGCGCCAGCAGCTTGGCTGGGCCTAATGAGCAGTTCTTC
CDR3aa: CASSLAGPNEQFF

j_gene: TRBJ2-6
d_gene: TRBD1
v_gene: TRBV28
abundance: NA
CDR3nt: TGTGCCAGCAGTTTGCGACAGGGGACAGCCGGGGCCAACGTCCTGACTTTC
CDR3aa: CASSLRQGTAGANVLTF

j_gene: TRBJ2-1
d_gene: TRBD2
v_gene: TRBV7-7
abundance: NA
CDR3nt: TGTGCTAGCAGCCGCCTGACTAGCGGGCCGTACAATGAGCAGTTCTTC
CDR3aa: CASSRLTSGPYNEQFF

j_gene: TRBJ2-5
d_gene: TRBD2
v_gene: TRBV11-2
abundance: NA
CDR3nt: TGTGCCAGCAGCGGGACTAGCGGGCCCCAAGAGACCCAGTACTTC
CDR3aa: CASSGTSGPQETQYF

j_gene: TRBJ2-1
d_gene: NA
v_gene: TRBV5-1
abundance: NA
CDR3nt: TGCGCCAGCAGCAATGGGGTTTCGGGGGCTGAGCAGTTCTTC
CDR3aa: CASSNGVSGAEQFF

j_gene: TRBJ2-7
d_gene: TRBD2
v_gene: TRBV19
abundance: NA
CDR3nt: TGTGCCAGTAGTATTGGGAGGGCAAGTCGGGAGCAGTACTTC
CDR3aa: CASSIGRASREQYF

j_gene: TRBJ2-1
d_gene: TRBD1
v_gene: TRBV5-1
abundance: NA
CDR3nt: TGCGCCAGCAGCTTAGACAGGGCCTCCTACAATGAGCAGTTCTTC
CDR3aa: CASSLDRASYNEQFF